This paragraph reports one T cell receptor (beta chain). This CDR3 is 15 amino acids long. This entry comes from a study of blood T cell repertoires in COVID-19. Study background: Spain, Italy and the United States supplied samples that represented acute and convalescent COVID-19. T cells, B-cell-depleted T cells, or PBMCs provided the cDNA or gDNA that served as material.

Followed over time, Seattle patients had been enrolled while infection was active. In the authors' methods: Amplification from reference gene primers served as the basis for estimated nucleated cell counts. Method: immunoSEQ multiplex PCR; TCRdb's copy keeps in-frame clones and lacks some. D and trimming come from the DNA, and the V and J calls and clone size come from that table. Among over 100,000 clones listed, 80% to 95% were seen once. The sample consisted of peripheral blood. This receptor was identified in a woman in her 50s with COVID-19, enrolled during active disease. The chain is built from TRBV21-1 and TRBJ2-1; the table calls TRBD1, which could not be checked here. TRBV21-1 is assigned pseudogene status. This CDR3 reads CASSKTNASYNEQFF. The CDR3, as DNA: TGTGCCAGCAGCAAAACAAACGCCTCCTACAATGAGCAGTTCTTC.